One and the same sample provided the 19 T cell receptor beta chains below, sequenced in a study of OX40 agonist ivuxolimab in advanced cancers. TCRdb keeps only in-frame clones here, not all; method: immunoSEQ multiplex PCR. The repertoire consists of tens of thousands of clones, with roughly 90% occurring once and the leading ten covering roughly 12%. The sample was CD4+ or CD8+ T cells sorted from blood, taken in a trial of the OX40 agonist ivuxolimab. These receptors were obtained from an adult with an advanced solid tumor such as melanoma, head and neck, liver or kidney cancer.

For the CDR3, the DNA is TGTGCCAGCAGTCCGACCGGGACAGGCATTTCACCCCTCCACTTT. Translation gives CASSPTGTGISPLHF. The chain uses TRBV28 and TRBJ1-6, with 8 nucleotides matching TRBD1. From germline, CDR1 is MDHEN and CDR2 SYDVKM. The CDR3 runs to 15 residues. Trimming cost V 5 bases and J 9 bases; bases outside gene matches: 9.

This chain links TRBV7-2 with TRBJ2-7; no clear D. There are 15 residues in the CDR3. Germline lookup yields CDR1 SGHTA and CDR2 FQGNSA. Deletions cut 3 bases from V and 3 bases from J, with 15 bases between. The CDR3 protein is CASSFFERRNYEQYF. The DNA for the CDR3 is TGTGCCAGCAGCTTTTTTGAAAGGCGGAACTACGAGCAGTACTTC.

V and J are TRBV11-2 and TRBJ1-2; no definite D call. CDR1 and CDR2 (germline): SGHAT, FQNNGV. There are 11 residues in the CDR3. The V end was cut by 1 base, the J end by 14 bases, with 11 bases between. The CDR3 nucleotides read TGTGCCAGCAGCTTAGGCCAGCAGCTAACCTTC. Translating it yields CASSLGQQLTF.

The chain employs TRBV19 and TRBJ2-7; no reliable D call. The V gene's germline CDR1 is LNHDA and CDR2 SQIVND (reference sequence). Deletions cut 5 bases from V and 1 base from J, with 12 bases between. This CDR3 spans 14 amino acids. The CDR3 nucleotides read TGTGCCAGTAGTGCCCTGGTGACGTCCTACGAGCAGTACTTC. Encoded protein: CASSALVTSYEQYF.

This clone was observed a few times. The CDR3 DNA reads as TGTGCCAGCAGTGAGACACCTGCTACGGAGACCCAGTACTTC. Protein: CASSETPATETQYF. The chain joins TRBV6-1 to TRBJ2-5; D gene unclear. CDR3 length: 14 residues. V was cut by 3 bases and J by 5 bases, with 13 bases left in between. Germline lookup yields CDR1 MNHNS and CDR2 SASEGT.

This clone was recorded once. V and J are TRBV2 and TRBJ2-3, with TRBD1 matching 8 bases. The CDR3 extends over 15 amino acids. CDR1 SNHLY and CDR2 FYNNEI come from the germline V gene. With 3 bases clipped from V and 7 bases from J, the junction kept 9 bases outside the gene matches. The DNA of the CDR3 is TGTGCCAGCAGTGATCAGGGGGCAGGGGTTAATACGCAGTATTTT. Encoded protein: CASSDQGAGVNTQYF.

The J gene is TRBJ1-4, the V gene TRBV4-1; the match to TRBD1 covers 7 bases. Unmatched junction bases numbered 11, after V lost 5 bases and J lost 5 bases. Germline CDR1 reads MGHRA; CDR2 reads YSYEKL. The CDR3 extends over 16 amino acids. This CDR3 is CASSRVLRGENEKLFF. The CDR3 nucleotides are TGCGCCAGCAGCAGAGTCCTCAGGGGGGAGAATGAAAAACTGTTTTTT.

The V and J genes are TRBV28 and TRBJ1-5; 10 bases fit TRBD1. The V segment lost 6 bases and the J segment 6 bases; nucleotides outside the gene matches: 5. This CDR3 contains 14 residues. From germline, CDR1 is MDHEN and CDR2 SYDVKM. The CDR3: CASSQGTGVQPQHF. CDR3 coding DNA: TGTGCCAGCAGCCAGGGGACAGGGGTTCAGCCCCAGCATTTT.

This clone is medium-sized (0.01 to 0.1%). V usage is TRBV10-1 and J usage is TRBJ1-5; D perhaps matches TRBD1 (5 bases). V lost 5 bases and J 2 bases, leaving 7 bases between the germline ends. This CDR3 has 13 amino acids. Looked up from germline, CDR1 is WNHNN and CDR2 is SYGVQD (reference sequence). CDR3 in DNA: TGCGCCAGCAGTTCCAGGGGCAATCAGCCCCAGCATTTT. Protein sequence: CASSSRGNQPQHF.

The chain couples TRBV11-2 to TRBJ1-1, with 8 positions matching TRBD1. The CDR3 length is 15 residues. V lost 4 bases, J lost 1 base, and 5 bases stayed unmatched. Germline V gene sequence: CDR1 SGHAT, CDR2 FQNNGV. CDR3 region: CASSSGQGTNTEAFF. DNA of the CDR3: TGTGCCAGCAGCTCTGGACAGGGAACGAACACTGAAGCTTTCTTT.

Note on this clone: Other DNA sequences from this sample encode an identical CDR3 as well. The chain carries TRBV11-2 and TRBJ1-6; the D gene is possibly TRBD1 (5 bases). Germline V lookup: CDR1 SGHAT, CDR2 FQNNGV. The CDR3 runs 14 residues. Trimming removed 4 bases from V and 7 bases from J, with 11 bases in between. The DNA of the CDR3 is TGTGCCAGCAGCTCCCTCGGGGGAAATTCACCCCTCCACTTT. This gives the protein CASSSLGGNSPLHF.

This chain connects TRBV5-4 to TRBJ2-3, with 8 bases that match TRBD1. Per germline, CDR1 SGHNT and CDR2 YYREEE (reference sequence). Trimming took 0 bases from V and 4 from J; bases not matched to a gene: 1. This CDR3 region has 14 residues. Here the CDR3 reads CASSLATGADTQYF. CDR3 nucleotide sequence: TGTGCCAGCAGCTTGGCGACAGGGGCAGATACGCAGTATTTT.

The chain carries TRBV18 and TRBJ2-5, with 9 bases lining up with TRBD2. After removal of 1 base from V and 5 bases from J, the junction contained 8 bases not matched to a gene. The germline gives CDR1 KGHSH, CDR2 LQKENI. This CDR3 region has 16 residues. The CDR3 reads CASSPLLAGEGETQYF. CDR3 nucleotide sequence: TGTGCCAGCTCACCACTGTTAGCGGGAGAGGGCGAGACCCAGTACTTC.

The chain carries TRBV5-1 and TRBJ2-7; TRBD1 might be the D (8 bases). Trimming left V 2 bases short and J 6 bases short, with 18 bases between. The CDR3 is made up of 15 amino acids. Germline V gives CDR1 SGHRS, CDR2 YFSETQ. CDR3 amino acids: CASSFGPDREGEQYF. Written as DNA, the CDR3 is TGCGCCAGCAGCTTTGGCCCGGACAGGGAGGGCGAGCAGTACTTC.

A note on this clone: Other DNA variants within this sample encode the same CDR3. The rearrangement joins TRBV10-1 to TRBJ1-1, with D uncertain. Trimming left V 0 bases short and J 11 bases short, with 13 bases between. The germline CDR1 and CDR2 sequences are WNHNN and SYGVQD (reference sequence). The CDR3 totals 13 residues. The CDR3 sequence is CASSESKYLEAFF. CDR3 in DNA: TGCGCCAGCAGTGAGTCGAAGTACCTTGAGGCTTTCTTT.

V is TRBV28 and J is TRBJ2-7; D may match TRBD1 or TRBD2 (5 bases each). This CDR3 has 15 amino acids. V shed 6 bases and J shed 4 bases, with 19 bases lying between them. Germline V CDR1 and CDR2: MDHEN, SYDVKM. The CDR3 bases are TGTGCCAGCAGGGATCCCGGGACGCCCCCTTACGAGCAGTACTTC. Protein product: CASRDPGTPPYEQYF.

The rearrangement uses TRBV7-2 and TRBJ1-6, with a tentative D call TRBD1 (6 bases). CDR1 and CDR2 (germline): SGHTA, FQGNSA. There are 15 residues in the CDR3. Trimming shortened V by 5 bases and J by 9 bases, and 17 bases separated the two germline ends. CDR3 sequence: CASSRGGGQGSPLHF. CDR3 coding DNA: TGTGCCAGCAGCCGAGGCGGGGGGCAGGGTTCACCCCTCCACTTT.

V is TRBV7-2 and J is TRBJ1-1; D is uncertain. Trimming cost V 1 base and J 7 bases, with 10 bases left between them. The CDR3 consists of 13 residues. The germline V gene encodes CDR1 SGHTA and CDR2 FQGNSA. CDR3 sequence (DNA): TGTGCCAGCAGCTTAGGGCCGGCGGGTGAAGCTTTCTTT. It codes for CASSLGPAGEAFF.

The chain links TRBV5-1 to TRBJ1-2; D possibly corresponds to TRBD1 (5 bases). From germline, CDR1 is SGHRS and CDR2 YFSETQ. The CDR3 has 15 amino acids. Trimming removed 2 bases at V and 4 bases at J, with 15 bases between. The CDR3 reads CASSFLQRGFYGYTF. As DNA, the CDR3 is TGCGCCAGCAGCTTCCTCCAAAGGGGTTTCTATGGCTACACCTTC.